Listed below are T cell receptor beta chains from one sample, sequenced in a study of shared clonotypes between healthy human individuals. TCRdb keeps only in-frame clones here, not all; method: immunoSEQ multiplex PCR. The table has 2 million to 2.5 million clones, less than 95% seen once. Sequenced: naive CD8+ T cells sorted from blood. The receptors were gathered from a man aged 18 to 30 in good health. Each CDR3 is given with its conserved first and last residue. Each record gives: D gene, clone size, V gene, J gene, CDR3 DNA, CDR3 protein. A D gene is named only where the DNA matches it firmly. The size of a clone is reported for some rows only, either as once, few or many, or as a class for expanded clones.

>TRBD2|NA|TRBV30|TRBJ2-5
TGTGCAAGCGTCGGTCAGGCTAGCGGCCAAGAGACCCAGTACTTC
CASVGQASGQETQYF
>NA|NA|TRBV27|TRBJ1-1
TGTGCCAGCAAACGAGTGAACACTGAAGCTTTCTTT
CASKRVNTEAFF
>NA|NA|TRBV6-5|TRBJ2-6
TGTGCCAGCGGAACTGGGGCCAACGTCCTGACTTTC
CASGTGANVLTF
>TRBD2|NA|TRBV29-1|TRBJ2-5
TGCAGCGTTGTCCCCGCGGGGGAACTCCAAGAGACCCAGTACTTC
CSVVPAGELQETQYF
>TRBD1|many|TRBV30|TRBJ2-2
TGTGCCTGGAGTGGGCAGGGGGTCGGGGAGCTGTTTTTT
CAWSGQGVGELFF
>NA|NA|TRBV25-1|TRBJ1-2
TGTGCCAGCAGTGAAGGGGGGGGCGATATATTTGGCTACACCTTC
CASSEGGGDIFGYTF
>TRBD1|NA|TRBV29-1|TRBJ2-5
TGCTCCGGAACAGGGGGACGGTACCAAGAGACCCAGTACTTC
CSGTGGRYQETQYF
>NA|NA|TRBV27|TRBJ2-1
TGTGCCAGCACCTTAAGCCTGAACAATGAGCAGTTCTTC
CASTLSLNNEQFF
>TRBD2|NA|TRBV4-1|TRBJ2-3
TGCGCCAGCAGCTCTCCGAGCGGGGGGGCCACAGATACGCAGTATTTT
CASSSPSGGATDTQYF
>NA|NA|TRBV11-2|TRBJ1-6
TGTGCCAGCAGCTTAGCGGCCAGGGACAATTCACCCCTCCACTTT
CASSLAARDNSPLHF